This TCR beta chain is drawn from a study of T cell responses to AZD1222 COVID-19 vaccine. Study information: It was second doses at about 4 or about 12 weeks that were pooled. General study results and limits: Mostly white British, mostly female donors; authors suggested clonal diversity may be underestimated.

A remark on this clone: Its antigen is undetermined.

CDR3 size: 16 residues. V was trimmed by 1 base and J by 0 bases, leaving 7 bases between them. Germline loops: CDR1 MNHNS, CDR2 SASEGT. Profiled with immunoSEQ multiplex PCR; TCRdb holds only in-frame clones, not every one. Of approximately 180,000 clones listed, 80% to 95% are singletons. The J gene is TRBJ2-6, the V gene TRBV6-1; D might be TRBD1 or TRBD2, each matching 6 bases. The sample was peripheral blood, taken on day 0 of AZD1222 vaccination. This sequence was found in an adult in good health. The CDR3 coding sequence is TGTGCCAGCAGTGAAGAGGGGGGCTCTGGGGCCAACGTCCTGACTTTC. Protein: CASSEEGGSGANVLTF.